The rows below give T cell receptor beta chains drawn from one sample of a study of blood T cell repertoires in COVID-19. Produced via immunoSEQ multiplex PCR; TCRdb's table is partial and in-frame only. The data hold 130,000 to 150,000 clones, with 85% observed a single time. Material for sequencing was peripheral blood. These receptors all stem from a woman in her 40s with active or convalescent COVID-19. Each CDR3 is given with its conserved first and last residue. The D gene is left open where the match is weak.

d_call,v_call,cdr3_aa
.,TRBV27,CASSFTARGNEQFF
TRBD2,TRBV3-1/TRBV3-2,CASSQASGGRGEQFF
.,TRBV28,CASSVEYSNQPQHF
.,TRBV27,CAITSLGDSNQPQHF
.,TRBV6-5,CAAWGGRWGTEAFF
TRBD1,TRBV19,CASTDRGFYGYTF
TRBD1,TRBV24-1,CATRTGQELNTGELFF
TRBD1,TRBV5-6,CASSLVGQGVSEQYF
TRBD1,TRBV2,CASSQTGAMGEAFF
.,TRBV30,CAWIVGAWMNTEAFF
.,TRBV24-1,CATSDTHRREKLFF
TRBD1,TRBV29-1,CSAQQGDNEQFF
TRBD1,TRBV19,CASRGQGLVGELFF
.,TRBV14,CASSLGGRGYGYTF
.,TRBV6-5,CASSYRGEDWADTQYF
TRBD2,TRBV5-1,CASSLTSEVETQYF
.,TRBV11-3,CASSLDSGGNTEAFF